The sequence of this T cell receptor (beta chain) was determined in a study of blood T cell repertoires in COVID-19 (dated by TCRdb to the early 2020s). In the study overall: Samples covering the acute and convalescent phases of COVID-19 were provided by collaborators in the United States, Italy and Spain. The material from the prospective study consisted of cDNA or gDNA derived from T cells, B-cell-depleted T cells, or PBMCs. Deeply sampled blood TCRbeta repertoires from subjects exposed to, actively infected with, or recovered from COVID-19 were included in the dataset. The repertoires were released in a freely available public database intended as a resource for research on the immune response to SARS-CoV-2. The samples were drawn from two sources: the first 160 participants of the ongoing ImmuneRACE study, and over 1,000 subjects contributed by 6 global collaborators. Sample metadata almost always included a de-identified subject ID, COVID-19 status, age in years and sex. Where available, HLA class I and class II types were obtained from metadata supplied by the sample provider rather than from assay-based typing.

CDR1 is given as LNHDA and CDR2 as SQIVND, both from the germline V gene (reference sequence). Unmatched junction bases come to 9, with V trimmed by 6 bases and J by 2 bases. The CDR3 covers 18 residues, taking in both the cysteine and the phenylalanine. This entry keeps only the CDR3 DNA: 54 bases, framed from base 1. A remark on this clone: Its binding antigen is unknown. Base qualities were left out, and no much larger clone turns up one base away.

The immunoSEQ Assay, a bias-controlled multiplex PCR, was used to amplify TCRbeta CDR3 regions from genomic DNA. In the authors' own workflow: The number of nucleated cells in each sample was estimated by amplification of reference gene primers within the assay. Sequence reads were collapsed and filtered to measure the absolute abundance of every unique TCRbeta CDR3 rearrangement. Productive Simpson clonality was computed per sample as the square root of Simpson's diversity index over productive rearrangements. TCRdb took this table from immuneACCESS and kept in-frame rearrangements with V and J called. Such tables lack part of the clones; where checked against another copy, unresolved V genes explain under half of the gap, and the rest is unexplained. V and J calls and clone size are copied from that table; D and trimming were computed from the DNA. For this sample there are 260,000 or so clones; 82% appear just once. Together, the top ten hold 4.7% of the sample.

What the authors observed across the whole study: The quantity of clinical and demographic metadata differed by source and by participant and was supplied without curation.

Each collaborating institution followed its own protocols to collect whole blood in K2EDTA tubes. For TCRbeta analysis, collaborator samples were shipped as frozen whole blood, as isolated PBMCs, or as DNA extracted from either sample type. Sequencing was performed on peripheral blood. The source is a woman in her 70s with acute or convalescent COVID-19. The V gene is TRBV19 and the J gene is TRBJ2-1; TRBD2 aligns with 14 central bases. The sequenced DNA: TGTGCCAGTAGCCGACTAGCGGGGGGGCCCATCCCCTACAATGAGCAGTTCTTC. Its protein product is CASSRLAGGPIPYNEQFF.